This T cell receptor beta chain emerged from a study of shared clonotypes between healthy human individuals. Study information: Donors had three CD4 naive, three CD4 memory, two CD8 naive and one CD8 memory plate apiece.

This CDR3 is 15 amino acids long. Germline CDR1 reads SGDLS; CDR2 reads YYNGEE. Trimming stripped 3 bases from V and 4 bases from J, with 16 bases between. Genomic DNA from each subset was divided evenly over several immunoSEQ plates. Clones were sequenced by immunoSEQ multiplex PCR, and TCRdb holds only the in-frame ones, with some missing. The table shows 950,000 to 1,200,000 clones, with roughly 77% occurring only once. The TCR was taken from a man aged 18 to 29 in good health. Some clones in this sample may be carry-over from other donors' samples. The material sequenced was memory CD4+ T cells from PBMCs. Subset specified: CD45RA-negative fraction. This rearrangement joins TRBV9 to TRBJ1-1, with a weak D call TRBD1 (5 bases). CDR3: CASSALGGVGTEAFF. DNA of the CDR3: TGTGCCAGCAGCGCCCTGGGGGGGGTGGGCACTGAAGCTTTCTTT.